This T cell receptor (beta chain) is from a study of T cell responses to AZD1222 COVID-19 vaccine. Overall study findings and caveats: White British donors predominated, females outnumbered males, and clonal diversity was possibly underestimated. Reports indicate that nearly half of spike-specific TCRs are directed at unmutated variant regions.

Assay: immunoSEQ multiplex PCR; the TCRdb copy retains only in-frame clones and omits some. The table includes 85,000 or so clones, about 93% detected once. Germline lookup yields CDR1 MNHEY and CDR2 SVGEGT. The V end lost 4 bases, the J end lost 1 base, and 17 bases lay between the germline ends. The CDR3 runs to 16 residues. Note on this clone: What it binds is not known.

Sequenced here: peripheral blood, sampled 28 days after the second AZD1222 dose. J is TRBJ2-7 and V is TRBV6-2 or TRBV6-3; D may be TRBD1 (5 bases). The origin of this receptor is an adult who received the AZD1222 COVID-19 vaccine. CDR3 DNA sequence: TGTGCCAGCAGTTCCTCCCAGGGAAGAGGATCCTACGAGCAGTACTTC. Translated: CASSSSQGRGSYEQYF.